Here is one T cell receptor beta chain with its context. Its antigen is as yet unknown. Data came from immunoSEQ multiplex PCR; TCRdb stores just in-frame clones and leaves some out. The sample consists of about 2.1 million clones, 85% to 95% of them appearing once. This sample is part of a study of shared clonotypes between healthy human individuals. General study results and limits: Sorted-subset sequencing was shown by rarefaction to be incomplete despite large depth. Generally, naive subsets (rather than memory subsets) showed larger estimated richness.

Naive CD8 populations comprised CD45RO-negative cells positively selected for CCR7, excluding terminally differentiated effector memory CD45RA+ cells. Healthy and HIV-negative, the adult donors had no recent acute infections or vaccinations. This CDR3 is built from 15 residues. The V segment lost 7 bases and the J segment 4 bases; nucleotides outside the gene matches: 7. The germline V gene encodes CDR1 WNHNN and CDR2 SYGVQD (reference sequence). The J gene is TRBJ2-1, the V gene TRBV10-1; 10 bases map to TRBD2. The TCR comes from a man between 18 and 29 years old in good health. Some clones in this sample may be carry-over from other donors' samples. Sequenced material: naive CD8+ T cells from PBMCs. The CDR3 sequence is CASTLSGRGYNEQFF. CDR3 bases: TGCGCCAGCACCTTAAGCGGGAGGGGATACAATGAGCAGTTCTTC.